Listed below are T cell receptor beta chains from one sample, sequenced in a study of high-grade serous ovarian cancer treatment subgroups. Measured with immunoSEQ multiplex PCR; TCRdb has only the in-frame clones, and not every one. The sample has approximately 36,000 clones; 70% to 80% are singletons. Sequences were obtained from tumor tissue. These receptors came from a human donor with high-grade serous ovarian cancer. The CDR3 runs from the conserved cysteine through the conserved F or W. The D gene is left open where the match is weak. Only some rows state a clone size, as once, few, many or a class for expanded clones.

d_call,clone_size,j_call,v_call,cdr3_aa,cdr3_nt
-,-,TRBJ2-7,TRBV4-3,CASSQEVRGPGGRVGEQYF,TGCGCCAGCAGCCAAGAGGTCCGGGGGCCAGGCGGCAGGGTTGGCGAGCAGTACTTC
-,once,TRBJ2-7,TRBV11-3,CASSPPGVWDEQYF,TGTGCCAGCAGCCCGCCGGGTGTTTGGGACGAGCAGTACTTC
-,-,TRBJ2-4,TRBV29-1,CSVEVVSRLAKNIQYF,TGCAGCGTTGAAGTCGTGAGTAGGTTAGCCAAAAACATTCAGTACTTC
-,-,TRBJ1-2,TRBV5-1,CASSLLAGGYTF,TGCGCCAGCAGCTTGCTAGCTGGTGGCTACACCTTC
TRBD1,-,TRBJ1-5,TRBV6-5,CASSKDRVNQPQHF,TGTGCCAGCAGTAAAGACAGGGTGAATCAGCCCCAGCATTTT
-,-,TRBJ2-3,TRBV27,CASSLGESGAQYF,TGTGCCAGCAGCCTCGGTGAGTCGGGGGCGCAGTATTTT
TRBD2,-,TRBJ2-1,TRBV11-3,CASRREGWNEQFF,TGTGCCAGCAGGAGGGAGGGCTGGAATGAGCAGTTCTTC
-,-,TRBJ1-1,TRBV4-1,CASSRSTGRYTEAFF,TGCGCCAGCAGCCGTTCTACAGGGAGGTACACTGAAGCTTTCTTT
-,-,TRBJ1-2,TRBV6-5,CASSYRGDGHYGYTF,TGTGCCAGCAGTTACAGAGGGGACGGACACTATGGCTACACCTTC
-,once,TRBJ1-5,TRBV2,CASRLTLGGNQPQHF,TGTGCCAGCAGGTTAACCTTGGGGGGGAATCAGCCCCAGCATTTT
-,-,TRBJ1-1,TRBV7-6,CASTPRLEGTEAFF,TGTGCCAGTACCCCCCGGCTCGAAGGGACTGAAGCTTTCTTT
TRBD2,-,TRBJ2-2,TRBV7-6,CASSWAVAGGPDAGELFF,TGTGCCAGCAGCTGGGCAGTAGCGGGAGGGCCAGATGCCGGGGAGCTGTTTTTT
-,-,TRBJ1-1,TRBV7-9,CASSLSGGMNTEAFF,TGTGCCAGCAGCTTATCGGGGGGAATGAACACTGAAGCTTTCTTT
TRBD1,-,TRBJ1-6,TRBV2,CASSESGLGQGNSPLHF,TGTGCCAGCAGTGAATCGGGGCTTGGACAGGGGAATTCACCCCTCCACTTT
-,-,TRBJ1-2,TRBV21-1,CASSGGGGYTF,TGTGCCAGCAGCGGGGGGGGAGGCTACACCTTC
-,-,TRBJ2-7,TRBV27,CASSFPWTAYEQYF,TGTGCCAGCAGTTTTCCCTGGACAGCCTACGAGCAGTACTTC
-,few,TRBJ2-6,TRBV28,CASSLSGNSGANVLTF,TGTGCCAGCAGTTTATCGGGGAACTCTGGGGCCAACGTCCTGACTTTC